Reported below is one T cell receptor beta chain. Different DNA sequences within this sample yield the same CDR3. From germline, CDR1 is SEHNR and CDR2 FQNEAQ (reference sequence). The CDR3 extends over 15 amino acids. The V and J ends lost 5 bases and 2 bases, in that order; junction bases with no gene match: 6. The entry originates in a study of shared clonotypes between healthy human individuals. Data came from immunoSEQ multiplex PCR; TCRdb stores just in-frame clones and leaves some out. The sample shows roughly 2 million clones, 85% to 95% of them seen only once. Sequenced material: naive CD4+ T cells sorted from blood. Subset noted: CD45RA+ positively selected. This sequence joins TRBV7-9 and TRBJ1-1; 9 bases agree with TRBD1. The TCR comes from a man between 18 and 29 years old in good health. CDR3 in amino acids: CASSARTGVNTEAFF. The CDR3 nucleotides are TGTGCCAGCAGCGCCCGGACAGGGGTTAACACTGAAGCTTTCTTT.